This T cell receptor beta chain appears in the sequencing data of a study of beta chain features in type 1 diabetes. This clone was seen a handful of times. The target antigen is unknown. Study conclusions and caveats: All four CD4+ subsets of Type 1 diabetes patients contained TCRB CDR3s that were moderately but significantly shorter.

Reverse transcription of all isolated RNA meant that expressed TCRB transcripts were sequenced. Clones were sequenced by immunoSEQ multiplex PCR, and TCRdb holds only the in-frame ones, with some missing. The sample carries over 150,000 clones, around 8% recorded once. The authors sorted CD4+ naive, central memory, regulatory and stem cell-like memory cells via CD45RO/CCR7/CD25/CD127/CD95/CD27. This receptor was taken from a middle-aged woman with type 1 diabetes. Sequencing input: central memory CD4+ T cells from blood.

The DNA for the CDR3 is TGCGCCAGCAGTAAGCGGGGTCAAGAGACCCAGTACTTC. Translation: CASSKRGQETQYF. The rearrangement links TRBV10-2 to TRBJ2-5, with TRBD2 identical over 7 bases. The germline V gene has CDR1 WSHSY and CDR2 SAAADI. This CDR3 comprises 13 residues. V dropped 5 bases and J dropped 2; count of bases not matched to a gene: 2.